This record concerns one T cell receptor (beta chain) sequence. Sequenced by immunoSEQ multiplex PCR; TCRdb stores in-frame clones only, minus some. The data show approximately 400,000 clones, with approximately 89% seen just once and 1.3% held by the top ten. This record comes from a study of blood T cell repertoires in COVID-19. Study summary: PBMCs, B-cell-depleted T cells, or T cells provided the cDNA or gDNA that made up the material.

Germline V CDR1 and CDR2: SGHRS, YFSETQ. V trimming: 3 bases; J trimming: 6 bases; junction bases outside the gene matches: 11. The CDR3 consists of 16 residues. The chain combines TRBV5-1 with TRBJ1-1; 10 positions agree with TRBD1. Sequencing input: PBMCs or T cells enriched from blood (not recorded which). The source is a man aged 25-45 years who had recovered from COVID-19. The DNA for the CDR3 is TGCGCCAGCAGCTCCTCCCCGACAGGGGGCATCGCTGAAGCTTTCTTT. As protein: CASSSSPTGGIAEAFF.